Following are 5 T cell receptor beta chains from one sample sequenced in a study of shared clonotypes between healthy human individuals. This table comes from immunoSEQ multiplex PCR, and its TCRdb copy is limited to in-frame clones, with some not included. Of nearly 500,000 clones in the sample, over 65% are singletons; the top ten hold 10% to 15%. Input material: PBMCs. Every receptor here comes from a woman aged 40 to 50 in good health. Some clones in this sample may be carry-over from other donors' samples.

The genes are TRBV11-2 and TRBJ2-3, with D unresolved. There are 15 residues in the CDR3. Trimming removed 5 bases at V and 0 bases at J, with 12 bases between. Germline assignment: CDR1 SGHAT and CDR2 FQNNGV. CDR3 protein: CASSVTAGSTDTQYF. CDR3 coding DNA: TGTGCCAGCAGCGTTACGGCAGGCAGCACAGATACGCAGTATTTT.

In its sample, this clone was seen a few times. Germline is not matched at one junction end, which may reflect a read error. This chain links TRBV30 with TRBJ1-2; weak D call: TRBD1 (5 bases). Germline loops: CDR1 GTSNPN, CDR2 SVGIG (reference sequence). The CDR3 runs 13 residues. CDR3 DNA: TGTGTCTGGAGTGTAATAGGGACGCAAGGCTACACCTTC. Its translation: CVWSVIGTQGYTF. Full variable domain (rest looked up from reference TRBV30 and TRBJ1-2): SQTIHQWPATLVQPVGSPLSLECTVEGTSNPNLYWYRQAAGRGLQLLFYSVGIGQISSEVPQNLSASRPQDRQFILSSKKLLLSDSGFYLCVWSVIGTQGYTFGSGTRLTVV.

J is TRBJ1-4 and V is TRBV5-3, with TRBD1 identical over 7 bases. TRBV5-3 is marked as an open reading frame, function uncertain. This CDR3 has 17 amino acids. Trimming cost V 4 bases and J 5 bases; bases outside gene matches: 14. The CDR3 DNA follows: TGTGCCAGAAGCAAAAGCCCAGACAGGGCGGGGAATGAAAAACTGTTTTTT. Its translation: CARSKSPDRAGNEKLFF.

The chain joins TRBV6-5 to TRBJ2-7, with 9 nucleotides matching TRBD1. The CDR3 is 16 residues long. Germline CDR1 MNHEY, CDR2 SVGAGI. After removal of 2 bases from V and 6 bases from J, the junction contained 11 bases not matched to a gene. The CDR3 region is CASSYRPGQGSGEQYF. The CDR3 DNA sequence: TGTGCCAGCAGTTACCGACCGGGACAGGGTTCGGGCGAGCAGTACTTC.

The V and J genes are TRBV5-6 and TRBJ1-5; 10 bases fit TRBD1. This CDR3 contains 18 residues. The V segment lost 4 bases and the J segment 0 bases; nucleotides outside the gene matches: 10. Germline CDR1 reads SGHDT; CDR2 reads YYEEEE. In nucleotides, the CDR3 is TGTGCCAGCAGCGCAGGGACAGGGGCCCGATATAGCAATCAGCCCCAGCATTTT. Translation: CASSAGTGARYSNQPQHF.